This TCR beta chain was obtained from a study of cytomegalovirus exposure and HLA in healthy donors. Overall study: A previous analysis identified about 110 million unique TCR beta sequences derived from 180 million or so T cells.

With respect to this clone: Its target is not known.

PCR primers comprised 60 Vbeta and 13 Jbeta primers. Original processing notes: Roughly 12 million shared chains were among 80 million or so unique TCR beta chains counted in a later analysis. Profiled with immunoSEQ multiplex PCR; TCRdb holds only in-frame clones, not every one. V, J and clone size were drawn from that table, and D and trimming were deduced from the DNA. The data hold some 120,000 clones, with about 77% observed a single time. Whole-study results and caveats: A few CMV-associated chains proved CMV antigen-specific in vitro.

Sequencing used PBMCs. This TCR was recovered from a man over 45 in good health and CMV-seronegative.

CDR3 DNA sequence: TGCGCCAGCAGCCACGCCGGGACTAGATGGGAGTACGAGCAGTACTTC. Translated, it gives CASSHAGTRWEYEQYF. This chain connects TRBV4-1 to TRBJ2-7, with 8 bases fitting TRBD2. The J segment lost 4 bases and the V segment lost 3 bases, leaving 11 bases of the junction unmatched. The germline V gene has CDR1 MGHRA and CDR2 YSYEKL. The CDR3 is 16 residues long.